The clone carrying this TCR beta chain has only a few counts. A read error may explain this, as a much larger clone is one base away. Tregs were sorted as CD4+CD25+CD127-/low cells. TCRdb itself ran the 5' RACE reads through MiXCR, one entry per CDR3 protein. The sample includes approximately 11,000 distinct CDR3 sequences, 27% of them seen just once. The CDR3 loop spans 14 amino acids. CDR1 and CDR2 (germline): SGHRS, YFSETQ. The ends were cut back, 0 bases at V and 3 bases at J, with 10 bases in the middle. The genes are TRBV5-1 and TRBJ2-7; D is uncertain. The sample consisted of Tregs sorted from a lymph node. The clonotype was recovered from a female donor with breast cancer. For the CDR3, the DNA is TGCGCCAGCAGCTTGGATTCTGGCGACTACGAGCAGTACTTC. This translates into CASSLDSGDYEQYF.